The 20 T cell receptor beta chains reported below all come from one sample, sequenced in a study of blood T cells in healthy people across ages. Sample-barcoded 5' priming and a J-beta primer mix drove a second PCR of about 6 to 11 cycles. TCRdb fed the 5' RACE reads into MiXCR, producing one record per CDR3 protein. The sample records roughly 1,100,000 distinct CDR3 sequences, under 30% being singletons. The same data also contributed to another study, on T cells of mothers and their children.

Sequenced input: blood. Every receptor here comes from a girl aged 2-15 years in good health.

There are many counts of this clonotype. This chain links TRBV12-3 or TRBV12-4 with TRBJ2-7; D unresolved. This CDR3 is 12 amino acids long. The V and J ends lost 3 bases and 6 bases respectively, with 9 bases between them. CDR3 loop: CASSFIWSEQYF. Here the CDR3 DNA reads TGTGCCAGCAGTTTTATTTGGAGCGAGCAGTACTTC.

As DNA, the CDR3 is TGTGCCAGCTCACCTCGGACAGCTCCTAATGAGCAGTTCTTC. Protein sequence: CASSPRTAPNEQFF. This chain connects TRBV18 to TRBJ2-1, with D possibly matching TRBD1 (6 bases). From germline, CDR1 is KGHSH and CDR2 LQKENI. This CDR3 comprises 14 residues. Deletions cut 3 bases from V and 7 bases from J, with 13 bases between.

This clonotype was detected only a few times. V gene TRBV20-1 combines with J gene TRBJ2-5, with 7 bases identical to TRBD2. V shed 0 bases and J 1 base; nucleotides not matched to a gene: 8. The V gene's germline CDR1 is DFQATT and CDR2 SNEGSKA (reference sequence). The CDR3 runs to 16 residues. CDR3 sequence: CSARDALAVVQETQYF. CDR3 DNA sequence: TGCAGTGCTAGAGACGCGCTAGCGGTTGTCCAAGAGACCCAGTACTTC.

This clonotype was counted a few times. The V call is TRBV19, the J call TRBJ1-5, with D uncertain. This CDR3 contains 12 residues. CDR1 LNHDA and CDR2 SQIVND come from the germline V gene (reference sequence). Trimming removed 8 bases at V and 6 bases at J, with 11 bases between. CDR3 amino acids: CASSESGQPQHF. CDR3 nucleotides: TGTGCCAGTTCGGAATCGGGTCAGCCCCAGCATTTT.

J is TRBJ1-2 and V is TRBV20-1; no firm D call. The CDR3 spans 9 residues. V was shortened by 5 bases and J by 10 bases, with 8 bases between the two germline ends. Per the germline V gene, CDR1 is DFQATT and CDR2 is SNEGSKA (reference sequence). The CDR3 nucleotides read TGCAGTGCTGAATCCTTCTACACCTTC. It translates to CSAESFYTF.

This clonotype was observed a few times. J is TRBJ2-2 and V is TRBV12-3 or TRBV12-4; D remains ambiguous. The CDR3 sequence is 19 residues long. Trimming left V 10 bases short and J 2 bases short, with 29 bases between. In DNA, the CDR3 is TGTGCCATCTTGGATAGAACAGATACCAACTTCCTTAACACCGGGGAGCTGTTTTTT. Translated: CAILDRTDTNFLNTGELFF.

CDR3 amino acids: CASSVVGLAEAFIDEQFF. The CDR3 DNA reads as TGTGCCAGCAGCGTGGTGGGACTAGCGGAAGCCTTTATCGATGAGCAGTTCTTC. The V and J genes are TRBV5-5 and TRBJ2-1, with 11 bases that match TRBD2. V shed 4 bases and J 8 bases; nucleotides not matched to a gene: 17. Per germline, CDR1 SGHKS and CDR2 YYEKEE (reference sequence). The CDR3 totals 18 residues.

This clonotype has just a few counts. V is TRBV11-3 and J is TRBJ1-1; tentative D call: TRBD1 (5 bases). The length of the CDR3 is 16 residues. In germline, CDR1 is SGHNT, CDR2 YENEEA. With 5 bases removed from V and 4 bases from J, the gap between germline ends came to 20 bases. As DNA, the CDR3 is TGTGCCAGCAGCCTCGAATGGGGGGATGGGGTCACTGAAGCTTTCTTT. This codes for CASSLEWGDGVTEAFF.

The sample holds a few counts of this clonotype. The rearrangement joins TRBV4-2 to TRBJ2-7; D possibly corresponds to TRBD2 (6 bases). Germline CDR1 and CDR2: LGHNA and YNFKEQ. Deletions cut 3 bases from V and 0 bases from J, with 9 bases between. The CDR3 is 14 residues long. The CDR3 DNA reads TGTGCCAGCAGCCACGGAGGGAGCTCCTACGAGCAGTACTTC. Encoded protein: CASSHGGSSYEQYF.

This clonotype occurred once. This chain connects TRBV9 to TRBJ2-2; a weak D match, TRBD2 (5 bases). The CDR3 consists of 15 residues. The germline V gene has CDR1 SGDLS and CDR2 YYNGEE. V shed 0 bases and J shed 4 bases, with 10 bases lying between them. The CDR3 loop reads CASSVGELSTGELFF. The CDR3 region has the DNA TGTGCCAGCAGCGTAGGGGAGTTGAGCACCGGGGAGCTGTTTTTT.

CDR3 sequence reads: CAIRGELRNEQYF. CDR3 in DNA: TGTGCCATCAGGGGGGAGTTAAGAAACGAGCAGTACTTC. The V call is TRBV10-3, the J call TRBJ2-7, with D tentatively TRBD1 or TRBD2 (5 bases each). This CDR3 has 13 residues. V was trimmed by 6 bases and J by 5 bases, leaving 14 bases between them. Germline V gene data show CDR1 as ENHRY and CDR2 as SYGVKD.

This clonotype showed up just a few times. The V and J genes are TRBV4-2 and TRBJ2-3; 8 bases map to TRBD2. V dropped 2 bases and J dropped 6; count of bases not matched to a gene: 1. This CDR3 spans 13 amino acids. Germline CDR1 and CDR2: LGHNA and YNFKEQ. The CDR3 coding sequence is TGTGCCAGCAGCCAAAGGACTAGCGATACGCAGTATTTT. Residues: CASSQRTSDTQYF.

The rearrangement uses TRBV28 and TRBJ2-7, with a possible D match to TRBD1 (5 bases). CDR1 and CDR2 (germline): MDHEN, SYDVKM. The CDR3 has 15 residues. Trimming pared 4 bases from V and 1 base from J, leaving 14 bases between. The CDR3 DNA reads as TGTGCCAGCAGTTCGACAGTACGGATTTCCTACGAGCAGTACTTC. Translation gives CASSSTVRISYEQYF. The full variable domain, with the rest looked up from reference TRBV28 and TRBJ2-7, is DVKVTQSSRYLVKRTGEKVFLECVQDMDHENMFWYRQDPGLGLRLIYFSYDVKMKEKGDIPEGYSVSREKKERFSLILESASTNQTSMYLCASSSTVRISYEQYFGPGTRLTVT.

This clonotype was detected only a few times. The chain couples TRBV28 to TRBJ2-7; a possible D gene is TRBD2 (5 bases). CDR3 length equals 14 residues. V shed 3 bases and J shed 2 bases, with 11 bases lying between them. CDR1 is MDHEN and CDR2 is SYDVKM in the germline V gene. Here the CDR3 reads CASSFLGETYEQYF. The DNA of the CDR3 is TGTGCCAGCAGTTTCTTGGGAGAGACCTACGAGCAGTACTTC.

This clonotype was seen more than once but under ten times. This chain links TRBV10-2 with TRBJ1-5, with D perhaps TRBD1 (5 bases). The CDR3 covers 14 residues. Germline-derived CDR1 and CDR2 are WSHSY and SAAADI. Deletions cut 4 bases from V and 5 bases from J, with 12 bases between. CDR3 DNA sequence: TGCGCCAGCAGTGGGGGGGGAATGCATCAGCCCCAGCATTTT. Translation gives CASSGGGMHQPQHF.

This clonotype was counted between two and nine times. In DNA, the CDR3 is TGCAGTGCCCAGAGGTCGGGGGGGGCGAAAGATACGCAGTATTTT. This encodes CSAQRSGGAKDTQYF. The chain carries TRBV20-1 and TRBJ2-3, with 8 bases matching TRBD2. This CDR3 has 15 residues. Per germline, CDR1 DFQATT and CDR2 SNEGSKA (reference sequence). V trimming: 6 bases; J trimming: 5 bases; junction bases outside the gene matches: 13.

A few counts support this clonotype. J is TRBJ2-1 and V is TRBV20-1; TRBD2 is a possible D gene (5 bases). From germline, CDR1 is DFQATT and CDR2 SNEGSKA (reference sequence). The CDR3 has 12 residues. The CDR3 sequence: CSAGRDHNEQFF. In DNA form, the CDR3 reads TGCAGCGCTGGCCGGGATCACAATGAGCAGTTCTTC.

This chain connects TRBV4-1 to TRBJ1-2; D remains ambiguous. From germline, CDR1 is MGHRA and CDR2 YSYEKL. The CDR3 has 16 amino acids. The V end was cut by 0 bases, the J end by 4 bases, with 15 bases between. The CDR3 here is CASSQDLRISVYGYTF. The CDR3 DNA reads TGCGCCAGCAGCCAAGATCTCCGAATATCGGTCTATGGCTACACCTTC.

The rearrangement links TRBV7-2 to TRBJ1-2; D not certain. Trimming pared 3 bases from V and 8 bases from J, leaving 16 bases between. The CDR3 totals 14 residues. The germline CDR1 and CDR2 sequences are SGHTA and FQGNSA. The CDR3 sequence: CASSFELTRWGYTF. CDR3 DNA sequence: TGTGCCAGCAGCTTTGAGCTAACTAGATGGGGCTACACCTTC.

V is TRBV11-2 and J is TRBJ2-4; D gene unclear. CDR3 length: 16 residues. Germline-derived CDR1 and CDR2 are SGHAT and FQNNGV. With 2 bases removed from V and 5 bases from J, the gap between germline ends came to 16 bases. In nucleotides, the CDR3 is TGTGCCAGCAGCTTATTTGTTTCCAGACCGCAAAACATTCAGTACTTC. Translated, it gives CASSLFVSRPQNIQYF.